Listed below are T cell receptor beta chains from one sample, sequenced in a study of T cells in Graves' hyperthyroidism and ophthalmopathy. From the multiplex PCR reads, TCRdb called clonotypes with MiXCR, one entry per CDR3 protein. The repertoire holds around 340,000 distinct CDR3 sequences, with about a sixth as singletons. The specimen was blood. All receptors come from a woman aged 40-49 years with Graves' ophthalmopathy. CDR3s include the opening cysteine and the closing phenylalanine or tryptophan. A D gene is named only where the DNA matches it firmly. Size is omitted from some rows. Given values are once, few, many or a class for expanded clones.

J gene | D gene | clone size | V gene | CDR3 protein | CDR3 DNA
TRBJ1-1 | . | many | TRBV5-5 | CASSSGPQMNTEAFF | TGTGCCAGCAGCTCCGGGCCCCAGATGAACACTGAAGCTTTCTTT
TRBJ2-2 | TRBD2 | many | TRBV30 | CAWSGLAGTGELFF | TGTGCCTGGAGTGGACTAGCGGGGACCGGGGAGCTGTTTTTT
TRBJ2-2 | . | few | TRBV28 | CASGRHDTGELFF | TGTGCCAGCGGGAGACACGACACCGGGGAGCTGTTTTTT
TRBJ1-2 | TRBD1 | . | TRBV4-2 | CASSQLTGANYGYTF | TGTGCCAGCAGCCAGTTGACAGGGGCTAACTATGGCTACACCTTC
TRBJ2-5 | . | . | TRBV5-1 | CASSLAQGTRETQYF | TGCGCCAGCAGCTTGGCCCAGGGGACGCGGGAGACCCAGTACTTC
TRBJ2-7 | . | many | TRBV19 | CASSRGQTLYYEQYF | TGTGCCAGTAGTAGAGGACAGACACTCTACTACGAGCAGTACTTC
TRBJ1-1 | . | once | TRBV27 | CASIPTGGKAYF | TGTGCCAGCATTCCGACAGGAGGAAAAGCTTACTTT
TRBJ1-1 | . | many | TRBV12-3/TRBV12-4 | CASILRGGTEAFF | TGTGCCAGCATTCTGAGAGGGGGCACTGAAGCTTTCTTT
TRBJ1-5 | . | many | TRBV19 | CASKSQTGNQPQHF | TGTGCCAGTAAGTCCCAGACAGGCAATCAGCCCCAGCATTTT
TRBJ2-7 | TRBD2 | . | TRBV28 | CASSQGLAGADEQYF | TGTGCCAGCAGCCAGGGACTAGCGGGAGCGGACGAGCAGTACTTC
TRBJ2-7 | TRBD2 | many | TRBV4-1 | CASSQGLAGANEQYF | TGCGCCAGCAGCCAGGGACTAGCGGGAGCTAACGAGCAGTACTTC
TRBJ2-7 | . | many | TRBV18 | CASSPGRLDEQYF | TGTGCCAGCTCACCGGGAAGGCTAGACGAGCAGTACTTC
TRBJ2-5 | TRBD2 | . | TRBV27 | CASSLLCGRGKTQYF | TGTGCCAGCAGTTTACTTTGCGGGAGGGGTAAGACCCAGTACTTC
TRBJ2-7 | TRBD1 | many | TRBV12-3/TRBV12-4 | CASRPNRGEVYEQYF | TGTGCCAGCAGGCCAAACAGGGGGGAGGTCTACGAGCAGTACTTC
TRBJ2-2 | . | many | TRBV19 | CASSIWGLDGELFF | TGTGCCAGTAGTATTTGGGGGCTAGACGGGGAGCTGTTTTTT
TRBJ2-7 | TRBD2 | many | TRBV6-1 | CASSPGLAAGEQYF | TGTGCCAGCAGCCCCGGACTAGCGGCGGGCGAGCAGTACTTC
TRBJ2-6 | . | many | TRBV11-2 | CASSLGLSAGANVLTF | TGTGCCAGCAGCTTAGGTCTTAGCGCTGGGGCCAACGTCCTGACTTTC
TRBJ2-1 | . | . | TRBV18 | CASSREIGTGDEQFF | TGTGCCAGCTCACGTGAAATCGGGACTGGCGATGAGCAGTTCTTC
TRBJ1-2 | . | . | TRBV6-1 | CASSVREEGYTF | TGTGCCAGCAGTGTCAGGGAGGAGGGCTACACCTTC
TRBJ2-4 | . | many | TRBV6-5 | CASSYSNLAKNIQYF | TGTGCCAGCAGTTACTCGAACTTAGCCAAAAACATTCAGTACTTC
TRBJ2-7 | TRBD1 | many | TRBV3-1 | CASSQVDRGHEQYF | TGTGCCAGCAGCCAAGTGGACAGGGGGCACGAGCAGTACTTC
TRBJ1-2 | TRBD1 | . | TRBV20-1 | CSAIGQGFGYIF | TGCAGTGCTATAGGACAGGGGTTCGGCTACATCTTC
TRBJ1-1 | . | many | TRBV19 | CASSKETVNTEAFF | TGTGCCAGTAGTAAAGAAACAGTGAACACTGAAGCTTTCTTT
TRBJ1-1 | . | many | TRBV5-8 | CASSLLYEAFF | TGTGCCAGCAGCTTGCTCTATGAAGCTTTCTTT
TRBJ1-1 | TRBD1 | . | TRBV5-5 | CASIQGGSTEAFF | TGTGCCAGCATACAGGGGGGGAGCACTGAAGCTTTCTTT